The 26 T cell receptor beta chains given below trace back to one sample, sequenced in a study of shared clonotypes between healthy human individuals. Data came from immunoSEQ multiplex PCR; TCRdb stores just in-frame clones and leaves some out. The repertoire includes about 1 million clones, roughly 75% of them detected once, and about 1.5% sits in the top ten. The sample comprised memory CD4+ T cells sorted from blood. The sample's subset: CD45RA-negative fraction. These receptor sequences come from a man aged 18-30 years in good health.

J is TRBJ2-2 and V is TRBV6-1; D may be TRBD1 (5 bases). Germline V gives CDR1 MNHNS, CDR2 SASEGT. The CDR3 length is 16 residues. The V gene lost 4 bases and the J gene lost 3 bases, with 15 bases spanning the gap. CDR3 region: CASSARTIGDTGELFF. DNA for the CDR3: TGTGCCAGCAGTGCCCGGACGATAGGGGACACCGGGGAGCTGTTTTTT.

The gene calls are TRBV16 and TRBJ1-2; tentatively, D is TRBD1 (5 bases). Germline CDR1 is KGHSY and CDR2 is FQNENV. The CDR3 length is 16 residues. Trimming cost V 1 base and J 7 bases, with 19 bases left between them. In DNA, the CDR3 is TGTGCCAGCAGCCAATACCCGCCGGCAGGTCAGGGTGGCTACACCTTC. The encoded protein is CASSQYPPAGQGGYTF.

The V call is TRBV6-4, the J call TRBJ2-6; 9 bases fit TRBD1. The V gene end was trimmed by 4 bases and the J gene end by 4 bases; junction bases not matched to a gene: 11. This CDR3 has 18 residues. Germline CDR1 MRHNA, CDR2 SNTAGT. This CDR3 is CASSAIRDREAGANVLTF. As DNA, the CDR3 is TGTGCCAGCAGTGCTATCCGGGACAGGGAAGCAGGGGCCAACGTCCTGACTTTC.

The genes are TRBV7-9 and TRBJ2-3; D is ambiguous. Germline V gene data show CDR1 as SEHNR and CDR2 as FQNEAQ (reference sequence). V was clipped by 4 bases and J by 5 bases, with 10 bases between them. CDR3 length: 13 amino acids. CDR3 sequence: CASSSRNGDTQYF. CDR3 DNA: TGTGCCAGCAGCTCTCGGAACGGAGATACGCAGTATTTT.

This clone was observed once. The rearrangement links TRBV2 to TRBJ2-4; D unresolved. Deletions cut 7 bases from V and 2 bases from J, with 15 bases between. The CDR3 runs to 15 residues. Germline CDR1 and CDR2: SNHLY and FYNNEI. The CDR3 sequence is CASNLGVMTKNIQYF. The CDR3 nucleotides read TGTGCCAGCAATCTCGGTGTTATGACCAAAAACATTCAGTACTTC. The whole variable domain, filled in from reference TRBV2 and TRBJ2-4, reads EPEVTQTPSHQVTQMGQEVILRCVPISNHLYFYWYRQILGQKVEFLVSFYNNEISEKSEIFDDQFSVERPDGSNFTLKIRSTKLEDSAMYFCASNLGVMTKNIQYFGAGTRLSVL.

This clone appeared many times. The chain has TRBV28 and TRBJ1-5; the D gene is possibly TRBD1 (5 bases). Germline CDR1 MDHEN, CDR2 SYDVKM. The CDR3 runs 14 residues. V shed 2 bases and J shed 16 bases, with 21 bases lying between them. The CDR3 reads CASSLTGGTGTCHF. The CDR3, as DNA: TGTGCCAGCAGTTTAACCGGGGGTACGGGAACCTGCCATTTT.

The chain has TRBV28 and TRBJ1-5; D not resolved. This CDR3 is 14 amino acids long. Trimming left V 10 bases short and J 1 base short, with 14 bases between. Germline-derived CDR1 and CDR2 are MDHEN and SYDVKM. The CDR3 coding sequence is TGTGCCACTCAGGATGTTTCGAGCAATCAGCCCCAGCATTTT. Its protein is CATQDVSSNQPQHF.

The chain recombines TRBV2 with TRBJ2-3; the D gene is possibly TRBD2 (5 bases). The CDR3 length is 15 residues. The germline gives CDR1 SNHLY, CDR2 FYNNEI. The V gene lost 5 bases and the J gene lost 2 bases, with 14 bases spanning the gap. CDR3 residues: CASSSEKAATDTQYF. CDR3 sequence (DNA): TGTGCCAGCAGTTCAGAAAAAGCGGCCACAGATACGCAGTATTTT.

The V gene is TRBV5-1, the J gene TRBJ2-3; D unresolved. CDR1 is SGHRS, CDR2 YFSETQ, per germline. The CDR3 covers 13 residues. V lost 4 bases to trimming and J lost 3 bases, with 9 bases between them. This CDR3 is CASSPVVTDTQYF. The CDR3 nucleotides are TGCGCCAGCAGCCCGGTAGTTACAGATACGCAGTATTTT.

The V and J genes are TRBV21-1 and TRBJ1-2; TRBD1, the table's D call, was not compared with the DNA. TRBV21-1 is a pseudogene segment. The CDR3 runs to 11 residues. The chain's CDR3 is CARQVNYGYTF. The CDR3 coding sequence is TGTGCCAGACAGGTTAACTATGGCTACACCTTC.

Points on this clone: Other nucleotide sequences in the sample specify the same CDR3. The chain has TRBV28 and TRBJ2-7; D unresolved. The germline CDR1 and CDR2 sequences are MDHEN and SYDVKM. The V gene lost 3 bases and the J gene lost 2 bases, with 8 bases spanning the gap. The CDR3 length is 13 residues. CDR3 residues: CASSLAGTYEQYF. CDR3 DNA: TGTGCCAGCAGTTTGGCAGGTACCTACGAGCAGTACTTC.

The chain uses TRBV9 and TRBJ1-3; tentatively, D is TRBD1 (6 bases). The CDR3 covers 16 residues. Trimming stripped 3 bases from V and 0 bases from J, with 13 bases between. Germline CDR1 reads SGDLS; CDR2 reads YYNGEE. CDR3 amino acids: CASSATTGFSGNTIYF. The CDR3 DNA reads as TGTGCCAGCAGCGCGACGACAGGTTTCTCTGGAAACACCATATATTTT.

The gene calls are TRBV6-1 and TRBJ2-5; D is uncertain. The V end was cut by 0 bases, the J end by 7 bases, with 9 bases between. Germline V gene lookup returns CDR1 MNHNS and CDR2 SASEGT. The CDR3 extends over 13 amino acids. The CDR3 reads CASSEAGLGTQYF. CDR3 nucleotides: TGTGCCAGCAGTGAAGCAGGGCTGGGGACCCAGTACTTC.

This clone was recorded many times. Other DNA sequences from this sample encode an identical CDR3 as well. The chain couples TRBV29-1 to TRBJ1-3; D ambiguous. Trimming shortened V by 3 bases and J by 4 bases, and 4 bases separated the two germline ends. Germline CDR1 and CDR2: SQVTM and ANQGSEA. CDR3 length: 11 amino acids. In nucleotides, the CDR3 is TGCAGCGTTGAGTCAGGAAACACCATATATTTT. Its protein product is CSVESGNTIYF.

The genes are TRBV27 and TRBJ1-5; maybe TRBD1 (6 bases). V gave up 5 bases and J gave up 0 bases, with 14 bases separating them. The CDR3 sequence is 16 residues long. Germline lookup yields CDR1 MNHEY and CDR2 SMNVEV (reference sequence). The CDR3 here is CASSTDSATSNQPQHF. In DNA form, the CDR3 reads TGTGCCAGCAGTACGGACAGCGCTACTAGCAATCAGCCCCAGCATTTT.

This clone was detected many times. This rearrangement joins TRBV7-9 to TRBJ2-2; D is unresolved. V lost 4 bases and J 4 bases, leaving 19 bases between the germline ends. This CDR3 contains 17 residues. Per the germline V gene, CDR1 is SEHNR and CDR2 is FQNEAQ (reference sequence). CDR3 bases: TGTGCCAGCAGCTCCCCGACTCGTGACATCCTCACCGGGGAGCTGTTTTTT. It specifies CASSSPTRDILTGELFF. Combining the CDR3 with reference TRBV7-9 and TRBJ2-2 gives the whole variable domain DTGVSQNPRHKITKRGQNVTFRCDPISEHNRLYWYRQTLGQGPEFLTYFQNEAQLEKSRLLSDRFSAERPKGSFSTLEIQRTEQGDSAMYLCASSSPTRDILTGELFFGEGSRLTVL.

This chain connects TRBV4-1 to TRBJ2-1; 7 bases align to TRBD2. CDR3 length equals 16 residues. The ends lost 0 bases at V and 8 bases at J; junction bases unmatched: 10. Germline lookup yields CDR1 MGHRA and CDR2 YSYEKL. Written as DNA, the CDR3 is TGCGCCAGCAGCCAAGACGTAACTAGCGTTTACGATGAGCAGTTCTTC. This sequence encodes CASSQDVTSVYDEQFF.

This clone was recorded once. This sequence joins TRBV27 and TRBJ2-7; a weak D match, TRBD2 (5 bases). The germline gives CDR1 MNHEY, CDR2 SMNVEV (reference sequence). Trimming removed 3 bases from V and 3 bases from J, with 9 bases in between. The CDR3 loop spans 13 amino acids. CDR3 in DNA: TGTGCCAGCAGTTTGAGAGGGTTCTACGAGCAGTACTTC. Encoded protein: CASSLRGFYEQYF.

This chain joins TRBV2 and TRBJ2-2, with D perhaps matching TRBD2 (6 bases). The germline V and J ends were trimmed by 3 bases and 0 bases, with 8 bases remaining between them. Germline CDR1 reads SNHLY; CDR2 reads FYNNEI. The CDR3 is made up of 15 amino acids. CDR3 coding DNA: TGTGCCAGCAGTGAGCGGACTACGAACACCGGGGAGCTGTTTTTT. Residues: CASSERTTNTGELFF. Together with reference TRBV2 and TRBJ2-2, the CDR3 gives the full variable domain: EPEVTQTPSHQVTQMGQEVILRCVPISNHLYFYWYRQILGQKVEFLVSFYNNEISEKSEIFDDQFSVERPDGSNFTLKIRSTKLEDSAMYFCASSERTTNTGELFFGEGSRLTVL.

The gene calls are TRBV7-2 and TRBJ2-3, with 9 bases identical to TRBD2. Germline lookup yields CDR1 SGHTA and CDR2 FQGNSA. Losses at the gene ends were 7 bases for V and 0 bases for J; bases not matched to a gene: 5. The CDR3 consists of 15 residues. CDR3 amino acids: CASTPTSGSTDTQYF. The CDR3 DNA sequence: TGTGCCAGCACCCCGACTAGCGGAAGCACAGATACGCAGTATTTT.

This clone was recorded a few times. The chain carries TRBV6-1 and TRBJ2-7; no clear D gene. V lost 7 bases to trimming and J lost 1 base, with 5 bases between them. The CDR3 contains 11 residues. Per germline, CDR1 MNHNS and CDR2 SASEGT. The CDR3 loop reads CASTQSYEQYF. In nucleotides, the CDR3 is TGTGCCAGCACACAGTCCTACGAGCAGTACTTC.

The chain combines TRBV11-1 with TRBJ2-3; 7 bases agree with TRBD1. Germline-derived CDR1 and CDR2 are SGHAT and FQDESV (reference sequence). This CDR3 region has 15 residues. V lost 2 bases and J lost 5; bases outside the gene matches: 7. The CDR3 loop reads CASSLLRTGQDTQYF. DNA for the CDR3: TGTGCCAGCAGCTTATTACGGACAGGCCAAGATACGCAGTATTTT.

In its sample, this clone was seen once. The V call is TRBV10-3, the J call TRBJ2-1; TRBD2 might be the D (6 bases). This CDR3 comprises 17 residues. The ends were cut back, 0 bases at V and 6 bases at J, with 18 bases in the middle. Germline V gives CDR1 ENHRY, CDR2 SYGVKD. CDR3 loop: CAISESYGTGGPNEQFF. As DNA, the CDR3 is TGTGCCATCAGTGAGTCCTACGGGACTGGAGGGCCCAATGAGCAGTTCTTC.

This chain joins TRBV5-1 and TRBJ2-7; 11 bases are a match to TRBD2. CDR3 size: 15 residues. Unmatched junction bases numbered 3, after V lost 4 bases and J lost 0 bases. Germline V gene data show CDR1 as SGHRS and CDR2 as YFSETQ. CDR3 residues: CASSAGTSGSYEQYF. CDR3 nucleotide sequence: TGCGCCAGCAGCGCCGGGACTAGCGGCTCCTACGAGCAGTACTTC.

This clone appeared a single time. This chain uses TRBV6-5 with TRBJ2-1; D not certain. The V gene lost 5 bases and the J gene lost 6 bases, with 5 bases spanning the gap. Germline CDR1 and CDR2: MNHEY and SVGAGI. This CDR3 has 11 residues. CDR3 amino acids: CASSTPNEQFF. The CDR3 bases are TGTGCCAGCAGTACCCCCAATGAGCAGTTCTTC.

The chain links TRBV10-3 to TRBJ2-5; D gene ambiguous. Trimming took 2 bases from V and 5 from J, leaving 9 bases between them. Germline V gene lookup returns CDR1 ENHRY and CDR2 SYGVKD. The CDR3 sequence is 13 residues long. The CDR3 bases are TGTGCCATCAGTGAGATGGGATGGGAGACCCAGTACTTC. It codes for CAISEMGWETQYF.